The clone carrying this T cell receptor beta chain appeared once. The CDR3 has 14 amino acids. In germline, CDR1 is LNHDA, CDR2 SQIVND (reference sequence). Germline trimming cut 5 bases from V and 9 bases from J; bases unmatched to any gene: 2. Amplification used 60 V beta primers and 13 J beta primers. Using immunoSEQ multiplex PCR, the repertoire was profiled, and TCRdb retains in-frame clones only, with some absent. The sample includes around 90,000 clones, approximately 78% of them seen just once. Described time point: after dendritic cell vaccination, including at tumor progression/relapse. Before vaccination, two weeks after the third vaccination, and at progression, PBMC were collected. The data are from a study of glioma-infiltrating T cells after dendritic cell vaccination. Study details: Autologous tumor lysate-pulsed dendritic cell vaccination was given between about 2002 and 2013. Three intradermal dendritic cell vaccine injections were given every two weeks.

The TCR comes from a human donor with glioblastoma. The material was blood, obtained after dendritic cell vaccination. This chain connects TRBV19 to TRBJ2-1, with 15 bases matching TRBD2. Written as DNA, the CDR3 is TGTGCCAGTAGTGGGACTAGCGGGGGGAGTGAGCAGTTCTTC. Its protein is CASSGTSGGSEQFF.